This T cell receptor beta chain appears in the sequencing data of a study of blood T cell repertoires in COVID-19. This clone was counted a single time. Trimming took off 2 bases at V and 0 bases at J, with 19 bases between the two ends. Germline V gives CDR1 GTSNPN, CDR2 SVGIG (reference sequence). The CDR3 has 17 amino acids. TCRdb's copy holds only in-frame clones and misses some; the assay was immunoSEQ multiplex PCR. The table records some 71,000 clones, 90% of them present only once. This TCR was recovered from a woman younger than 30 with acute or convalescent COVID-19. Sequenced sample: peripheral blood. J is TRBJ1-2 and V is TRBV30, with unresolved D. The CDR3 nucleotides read TGTGCCTGGAGTAAGCGGAGACAAAGACTAGCTAACTATGGCTACACCTTC. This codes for CAWSKRRQRLANYGYTF.